This section outlines one T cell receptor (beta chain) sequence together with its context. The antigen is not known. Germline V gene data show CDR1 as LNHDA and CDR2 as SQIVND (reference sequence). This CDR3 has 15 residues. Trimming pared 5 bases from V and 1 base from J, leaving 12 bases between. The sample is drawn from a study of cytomegalovirus exposure and HLA in healthy donors. The PCR had 60 Vbeta and 13 Jbeta primers. Measured with immunoSEQ multiplex PCR; TCRdb has only the in-frame clones, and not every one. The sample consists of some 120,000 clones, 79% of them appearing once. Study-wide findings and caveats: Presence/absence analyses supposed approximately even sequencing depth among donors.

The specimen sequenced was PBMCs. The source is a man aged 18-30 years in good health and CMV-seronegative. This chain links TRBV19 with TRBJ2-4; TRBD2 is a possible D gene (7 bases). CDR3 sequence reads: CASSPWGGAKNIQYF. The CDR3 DNA reads TGTGCCAGTAGTCCGTGGGGGGGCGCCAAAAACATTCAGTACTTC.